This TCR beta chain was sequenced during a study of T cell responses to AZD1222 COVID-19 vaccine (dated by TCRdb to the early 2020s). Some background on the complete study: TCR sequencing covered 233 trial participants: 200 to 210 given two doses of AZD1222 and about 26 given two doses of MenACWY control vaccine. Enrollment into the trials was organized by age into subgroups of 18-55, 56-69 and 70-plus years, and those subgroups contained approximately 160, 26 and 62 TCR-sequenced participants, respectively.

The CDR3 regions of human TCRbeta chains were analyzed by immunosequencing. The authors' pipeline ran thus. TCRs in the repertoires were matched against a reference library of SARS-CoV-2-specific TCRs that had been generated with the MIRA antigen-specificity platform. Breadth was defined as the fraction of unique TCRs that were SARS-CoV-2-associated, and depth was defined as the fraction of total T cells that were SARS-CoV-2-associated. Each spike-specific TCR was assigned to its reactive spike region and to a CD4 or CD8 class using the MIRA data. Log10-transformed breadth and depth values were compared by one-way ANOVA with Sidak's multiple comparisons tests. The source is immuneACCESS, and TCRdb retained only in-frame sequences with V and J called. Part of the clones is not carried over; for the studies checked, unresolved V genes explain less than half of this, and the remainder is unexplained. The V and J calls and clone size come from that table; D and trimming were worked out from the DNA. For this sample the table gives approximately 140,000 clones, of which roughly 90% were detected only once. The ten largest account for 2.5% to 4% of the sample.

The study at large found these results: Reportedly, almost half of the unique spike-specific TCRs recognized epitopes lying outside the regions that are mutated in the B.1.351 and B.1.1.7 variants. Vaccine-associated CD4 TCRs spanned the whole spike protein, with dominant responses in regions 160-218 and 743-854. Most participants were white British and females outnumbered males, and the authors suggested that clonal diversity may have been underestimated. Because no samples from the day 14 peak response were available, repertoires could be characterized only after the peak T cell response. In the small 56-69-year group, the increase in depth fell short of significance, most likely because of low power. Only five or six AZD1222 recipients were SARS-CoV-2 seropositive at baseline, limiting conclusions about previously exposed vaccinees. After two AZD1222 doses, spike-specific TCR breadth and depth were significantly higher than at day 0 and than in MenACWY recipients.

Germline trimming: 4 bases from V, 1 base from J; junction bases outside gene matches: 10. Including the terminal cysteine and phenylalanine, the CDR3 comprises 16 residues. This entry keeps only the CDR3 DNA: 48 bases, framed from base 1. CDR1 and CDR2, per the germline V gene, are SGHRS and YFSETQ. The time point tag for this specimen amounts to: about 28 days (+/-7) after the second vaccine dose. Because spike-specific TCR depth and breadth did not differ between the two schedules, AZD1222 recipients who got a second dose at roughly 4 weeks were pooled with those who got a second dose at roughly 12 weeks. Vaccinee samples came from UK trials COV001 and COV002, including a single-blind randomized controlled phase 2/3 trial of AZD1222 (ChAdOx1 nCoV-19) in healthy adults. For TCRbeta chain sequencing, PBMC samples from trial participants were taken at day 0 and at day 28 after the second dose. As concerns this clone: No cognate antigen has been identified for it. Nothing much larger sits one base from this clone, and base qualities are not available.

Sequenced here: peripheral blood, sampled 28 days after the second AZD1222 dose. The V and J genes are TRBV5-1 and TRBJ1-1, with 7 bases matching TRBD1. The source is an adult who received the AZD1222 COVID-19 vaccine. In nucleotide form, the sequence is TGCGCCAGCAGCCCGTCAGGGGGTGCGACGAACACTGAAGCTTTCTTT. It specifies CASSPSGGATNTEAFF.